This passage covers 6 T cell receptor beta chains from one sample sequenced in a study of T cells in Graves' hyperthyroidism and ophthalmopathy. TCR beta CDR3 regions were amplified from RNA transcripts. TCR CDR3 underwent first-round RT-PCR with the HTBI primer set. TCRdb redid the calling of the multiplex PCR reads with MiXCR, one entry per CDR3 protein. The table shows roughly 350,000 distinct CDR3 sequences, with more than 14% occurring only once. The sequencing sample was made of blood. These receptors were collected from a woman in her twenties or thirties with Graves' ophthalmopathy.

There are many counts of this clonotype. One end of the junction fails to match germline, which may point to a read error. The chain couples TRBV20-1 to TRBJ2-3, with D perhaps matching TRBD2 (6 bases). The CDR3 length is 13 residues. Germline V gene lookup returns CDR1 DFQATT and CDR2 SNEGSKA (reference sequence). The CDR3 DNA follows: TGCAGTGCCAGAGGGCTAGCGAGAGATACGCAGTATTTT. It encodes CSARGLARDTQYF.

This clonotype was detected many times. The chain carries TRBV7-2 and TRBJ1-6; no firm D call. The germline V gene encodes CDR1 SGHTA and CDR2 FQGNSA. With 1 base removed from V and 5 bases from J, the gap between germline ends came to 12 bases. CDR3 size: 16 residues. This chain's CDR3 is CASSLDSRRHNSPLHF. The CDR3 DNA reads TGTGCCAGCAGCTTAGACTCTCGACGGCATAATTCACCCCTCCACTTT.

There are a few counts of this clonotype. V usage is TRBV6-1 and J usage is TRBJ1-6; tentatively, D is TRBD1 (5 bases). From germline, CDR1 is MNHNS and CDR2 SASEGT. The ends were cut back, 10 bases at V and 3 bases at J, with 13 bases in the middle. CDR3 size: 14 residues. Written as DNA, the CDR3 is TGTGCCACCACCCTGACAGACTATAATTCACCCCTCCACTTT. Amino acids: CATTLTDYNSPLHF.

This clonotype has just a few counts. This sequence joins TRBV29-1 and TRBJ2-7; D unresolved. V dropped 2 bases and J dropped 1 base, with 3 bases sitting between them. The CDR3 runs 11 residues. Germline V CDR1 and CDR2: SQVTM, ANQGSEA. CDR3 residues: CSVERSYEQYF. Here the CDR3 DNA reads TGCAGCGTTGAAAGGTCCTACGAGCAGTACTTC.

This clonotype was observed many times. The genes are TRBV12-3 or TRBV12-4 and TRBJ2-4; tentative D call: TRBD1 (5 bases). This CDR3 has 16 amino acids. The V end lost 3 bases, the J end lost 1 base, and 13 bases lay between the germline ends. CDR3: CASSFGAASAKNIQYF. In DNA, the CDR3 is TGTGCCAGCAGTTTTGGGGCAGCCTCGGCCAAAAACATTCAGTACTTC.

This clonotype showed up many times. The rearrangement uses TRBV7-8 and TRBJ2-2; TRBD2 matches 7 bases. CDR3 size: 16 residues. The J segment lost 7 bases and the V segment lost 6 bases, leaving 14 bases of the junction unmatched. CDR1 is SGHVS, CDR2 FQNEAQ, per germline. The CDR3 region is CASSSPARGRDGELFF. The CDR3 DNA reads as TGTGCCAGCAGTTCCCCCGCGAGAGGGAGGGACGGGGAGCTGTTTTTT.